This is a list of T cell receptor beta chains from one sample in a study of cytotoxic CD8 clonotypes in ibrutinib-treated CLL. Clones were sequenced by immunoSEQ multiplex PCR, and TCRdb holds only the in-frame ones, with some missing. Of fewer than 400,000 clones in the sample, approximately 67% were seen once. Material: PBMCs, obtained after 36 months of ibrutinib treatment. The receptors here all came from a human donor with chronic lymphocytic leukemia. CDR3s include the opening cysteine and the closing phenylalanine or tryptophan. D genes are given only for firm matches.

d_call	v_call	j_call	cdr3_aa
NA	TRBV6-5	TRBJ1-5	CASRKSRDRNQPQHF
TRBD1	TRBV9	TRBJ2-5	CASIRTGQRETQYF
NA	TRBV7-3	TRBJ1-1	CASSTGHANTEAFF
NA	TRBV7-2	TRBJ2-7	CASSLAGSYEQYF
NA	TRBV29-1	TRBJ2-1	CSVEPDSYNEQFF
NA	TRBV7-9	TRBJ1-1	CASSFRQYTEAFF
NA	TRBV13	TRBJ1-6	CASSLGGGGSPLHF
NA	TRBV11-2	TRBJ2-7	CASSFPRTLLNYEQYF
TRBD1	TRBV7-7	TRBJ2-2	CASSLTLTGGLNTGELFF
NA	TRBV9	TRBJ1-2	CASSVGGTNYGYTF
NA	TRBV28	TRBJ1-1	CASNDWGAEAFF
NA	TRBV21-1	TRBJ1-5	CASSKGDQPQHF
NA	TRBV7-6	TRBJ2-1	CASSLARPKFHNEQFF
NA	TRBV6-4	TRBJ2-2	CASSVRRDGELFF
NA	TRBV19	TRBJ1-4	CASRPLATNEKLFF
TRBD1	TRBV6-1	TRBJ1-1	CASSGDRVTEAFF
NA	TRBV29-1	TRBJ2-1	CSVAVSGKTNEQFF
NA	TRBV10-3	TRBJ2-5	CAISQETQYF
NA	TRBV9	TRBJ2-2	CASSVDARATGELFF
NA	TRBV4-1	TRBJ1-1	CASSWGGLGTEAFF
NA	TRBV11-2	TRBJ1-1	CASSLGATEAFF
TRBD1	TRBV29-1	TRBJ1-2	CSVQKTGTLIYGYTF